This paragraph reports one T cell receptor (beta chain). Its cognate antigen is unknown. The data were obtained in a study of post-analysis software for immune sequencing data. Study results and limitations: Strong co-clustering by F measure was seen for same-batch samples. Patients had higher frequencies than controls of a few TRBV segments, including TRBV5-6, TRBV5-1 and TRBV20-1.

Trimming removed 0 bases at V and 0 bases at J, with 8 bases between. The CDR3 length is 15 residues. The germline CDR1 and CDR2 sequences are SGHRS and YFSETQ. cDNA libraries for TCR beta contained unique molecular identifiers. Using its own MiXCR run on the PCR reads, TCRdb lists one record per CDR3 protein. The profile covers roughly 540,000 distinct CDR3 sequences, with around a third appearing a single time and around 6.1% taken by the ten largest. The sequencing input was blood. The receptor was isolated from a girl aged 2-17 years with multiple sclerosis. V and J are TRBV5-1 and TRBJ2-3, with a weak D call TRBD2 (5 bases). The CDR3 DNA sequence: TGCGCCAGCAGCTTGGCTCGGGGTAGCACAGATACGCAGTATTTT. This gives the protein CASSLARGSTDTQYF.